One and the same sample provided the 14 T cell receptor beta chains below, sequenced in a study of cytomegalovirus exposure and HLA in healthy donors (dated by TCRdb to about 2017). Receptors were amplified or captured by the immunoSEQ multiplex PCR assay. TCRdb mirrors the immuneACCESS table, restricted to in-frame sequences. Some clones are absent from its copies; in checked studies, under half trace to an unresolved V gene, and the reason for the others is unknown. This sample has roughly 150,000 clones in its table, and about 89% of those were observed once. The top ten clones comprise about 3% of the sample. Sequenced material: PBMCs. The receptors originated from a woman aged 18-35 years in good health and CMV-seropositive.

The genes are TRBV2 and TRBJ1-1, with TRBD1 matching 9 bases. V shed 4 bases, J shed 3 bases, and the junction held 6 bases outside the gene matches. Germline V gene lookup returns CDR1 SNHLY and CDR2 FYNNEI. The CDR3 sequence is 15 residues long. CDR3 nucleotides: TGTGCCAGCAGTGTTAGACAGGGGGGATACACTGAAGCTTTCTTT. It is translated as CASSVRQGGYTEAFF.

The chain is built from TRBV5-8 and TRBJ2-7; no definite D call. This CDR3 comprises 12 residues. Trimming removed 3 bases from V and 0 bases from J, with 4 bases in between. Per the germline V gene, CDR1 is SGHTS and CDR2 is YDEGEE. The CDR3 DNA follows: TGTGCCAGCAGCTCCCTCTCCTACGAGCAGTACTTC. Its translation: CASSSLSYEQYF.

The J gene is TRBJ2-3, the V gene TRBV7-3; 11 positions match TRBD2. Germline CDR1 is SGHTA and CDR2 is FQGTGA. This CDR3 region has 16 residues. Germline trimming cut 5 bases from V and 3 bases from J; bases unmatched to any gene: 7. The CDR3 DNA reads as TGTGCCAGCAGCGCCATAGCGGGAGGGACGACAGATACGCAGTATTTT. As protein: CASSAIAGGTTDTQYF.

This clone has a single count. The V and J genes are TRBV18 and TRBJ1-2; 8 bases fit TRBD1. CDR1 KGHSH and CDR2 LQKENI come from the germline V gene. The J segment lost 5 bases and the V segment lost 0 bases, leaving 5 bases of the junction unmatched. The CDR3 is 15 residues long. The CDR3 bases are TGTGCCAGCTCACCACCGAGGGGACAGGCGTATGGCTACACCTTC. Its protein is CASSPPRGQAYGYTF.

The CDR3 loop reads CASRTGINTGELFF. CDR3 bases: TGTGCCAGTCGGACAGGGATAAACACCGGGGAGCTGTTTTTT. The chain recombines TRBV19 with TRBJ2-2, with 8 nucleotides matching TRBD1. V trimming: 8 bases; J trimming: 2 bases; junction bases outside the gene matches: 4. The CDR3 loop spans 14 amino acids. Germline V CDR1 and CDR2: LNHDA, SQIVND (reference sequence).

This clone was seen only once. This chain connects TRBV28 to TRBJ2-5, with 10 bases lining up with TRBD1. The CDR3 contains 15 residues. Germline values: CDR1 MDHEN, CDR2 SYDVKM. The V segment lost 4 bases and the J segment 3 bases; nucleotides outside the gene matches: 5. CDR3 residues: CASSSYGQGEETQYF. CDR3 in DNA: TGTGCCAGCAGTTCCTACGGACAGGGGGAAGAGACCCAGTACTTC.

The chain is built from TRBV27 and TRBJ1-5; a weak D match, TRBD1 (5 bases). V dropped 8 bases and J dropped 1 base, with 21 bases sitting between them. CDR1 and CDR2 from the germline V gene are MNHEY and SMNVEV (reference sequence). This CDR3 is built from 17 residues. CDR3 coding DNA: TGTGCCAGCGCCTCATTCAAATTTCAGGGAAGCAATCAGCCCCAGCATTTT. This codes for CASASFKFQGSNQPQHF.

The gene calls are TRBV5-1 and TRBJ2-3; no clear D gene. V gave up 0 bases and J gave up 4 bases, with 15 bases separating them. This CDR3 has 16 amino acids. CDR1 is SGHRS, CDR2 YFSETQ, per germline. In DNA, the CDR3 is TGCGCCAGCAGCTTGGCCTCAGGTCCCCAGGCAGATACGCAGTATTTT. Translation gives CASSLASGPQADTQYF. Filled out from reference TRBV5-1 and TRBJ2-3, the complete variable domain reads KAGVTQTPRYLIKTRGQQVTLSCSPISGHRSVSWYQQTPGQGLQFLFEYFSETQRNKGNFPGRFSGRQFSNSRSEMNVSTLELGDSALYLCASSLASGPQADTQYFGPGTRLTVL.

The sample holds one count of this clone. The chain couples TRBV28 to TRBJ1-1; D is ambiguous. Trimming removed 6 bases from V and 1 base from J, with 9 bases in between. The CDR3 totals 13 residues. Germline V gene lookup returns CDR1 MDHEN and CDR2 SYDVKM. The CDR3, as DNA: TGTGCCAGCAGCCGACAAGCGAACACTGAAGCTTTCTTT. It translates to CASSRQANTEAFF. Variable domain in full (rest from reference TRBV28 and TRBJ1-1): DVKVTQSSRYLVKRTGEKVFLECVQDMDHENMFWYRQDPGLGLRLIYFSYDVKMKEKGDIPEGYSVSREKKERFSLILESASTNQTSMYLCASSRQANTEAFFGQGTRLTVV.

V is TRBV29-1 and J is TRBJ2-1; 7 bases map to TRBD1. The CDR3 spans 14 residues. The germline V gene encodes CDR1 SQVTM and CDR2 ANQGSEA. Losses at the gene ends were 2 bases for V and 4 bases for J; bases not matched to a gene: 5. This chain's CDR3 is CSVETGQRYNEQFF. The CDR3 DNA is TGCAGCGTTGAAACGGGACAGAGATACAATGAGCAGTTCTTC.

The chain couples TRBV5-1 to TRBJ2-5; 10 bases are a match to TRBD1. The CDR3 runs to 15 residues. The V segment lost 0 bases and the J segment 3 bases; nucleotides outside the gene matches: 2. CDR1 and CDR2 (germline): SGHRS, YFSETQ. Written as DNA, the CDR3 is TGCGCCAGCAGCTTGGGGGGGACAGGGGAAGAGACCCAGTACTTC. It yields the protein CASSLGGTGEETQYF.

The V call is TRBV25-1, the J call TRBJ2-3; D gene unclear. Germline V gene data show CDR1 as MGHDK and CDR2 as SYGVNS. The CDR3 sequence is 16 residues long. The V and J ends lost 1 base and 2 bases respectively, with 13 bases between them. For the CDR3, the DNA is TGTGCCAGCAGTGAATCTCGTGCCAGAACCACAGATACGCAGTATTTT. Its protein product is CASSESRARTTDTQYF.

CDR3 sequence (DNA): TGTGCCAGCAGTTTCTTAGGGGGAGGGGCGACTGAAGCTTTCTTT. It codes for CASSFLGGGATEAFF. This chain links TRBV27 with TRBJ1-1, with D maybe TRBD1 (6 bases). V was trimmed by 3 bases and J by 5 bases, leaving 16 bases between them. The CDR3 spans 15 residues. Germline V CDR1 and CDR2: MNHEY, SMNVEV (reference sequence).

The J gene is TRBJ2-1, the V gene TRBV13, with TRBD2 identical over 7 bases. Germline-derived CDR1 and CDR2 are PRHDT and FYEKMQ (reference sequence). V lost 1 base, J lost 6 bases, and 3 bases stayed unmatched. This CDR3 comprises 14 residues. This chain's CDR3 is CASSLDPGGNEQFF. The CDR3 DNA follows: TGTGCCAGCAGCTTAGACCCGGGGGGCAATGAGCAGTTCTTC.